The 5 T cell receptor beta chains reported below all come from one sample, sequenced in a study of cytomegalovirus exposure and HLA in healthy donors. Amplification used 60 Vbeta primers and 13 Jbeta primers. Here immunoSEQ multiplex PCR was the method, and the copy in TCRdb shows in-frame clones only, minus some. Of 75,000 to 100,000 clones listed, about 70% are singletons. Sample: PBMCs. The receptors shown here come from a man aged 60-69 years in good health and CMV-seronegative.

The CDR3 nucleotides are TGCAGCGTTGGCCTGACAGGAGGACCTGAAGCTTTCTTT. Translating it yields CSVGLTGGPEAFF. The chain recombines TRBV29-1 with TRBJ1-1; D is perhaps TRBD1 (6 bases). This CDR3 spans 13 amino acids. V gave up 4 bases and J gave up 6 bases, with 15 bases separating them. CDR1 and CDR2 (germline): SQVTM, ANQGSEA.

The rearrangement joins TRBV18 to TRBJ2-7, with 10 bases matching TRBD1. CDR1 is KGHSH, CDR2 LQKENI, per germline. CDR3 size: 13 residues. Trimming removed 6 bases from V and 3 bases from J; junction bases left unmatched: 2. In nucleotides, the CDR3 is TGTGCCAGCTCTGGACAGGGGGACTACGAGCAGTACTTC. Translating it yields CASSGQGDYEQYF.

The chain employs TRBV10-3 and TRBJ2-5; D uncertain. This CDR3 has 13 amino acids. In germline, CDR1 is ENHRY, CDR2 SYGVKD. Trimming shortened V by 0 bases and J by 4 bases, and 6 bases separated the two germline ends. The CDR3 nucleotides are TGTGCCATCAGTGAGTCTGTCTCAGAGACCCAGTACTTC. It specifies CAISESVSETQYF.

The chain uses TRBV19 and TRBJ1-2; D is unresolved. The CDR3 totals 13 residues. Trimming took 7 bases from V and 8 from J, leaving 17 bases between them. Germline lookup yields CDR1 LNHDA and CDR2 SQIVND (reference sequence). The CDR3 is CASIAARTGGYTF. In DNA, the CDR3 is TGTGCCAGTATAGCCGCACGCACGGGAGGCTACACCTTC.

The chain employs TRBV5-5 and TRBJ2-1, with 10 bases that match TRBD2. V lost 1 base to trimming and J lost 6 bases; unmatched junction nucleotides: 4. The CDR3 covers 15 residues. Germline CDR1 SGHKS, CDR2 YYEKEE (reference sequence). The CDR3 sequence is CASSLSAGGINEQFF. CDR3 DNA sequence: TGTGCCAGCAGCTTGTCAGCGGGGGGGATCAATGAGCAGTTCTTC. Full variable domain (missing parts from reference TRBV5-5 and TRBJ2-1): DAGVTQSPTHLIKTRGQQVTLRCSPISGHKSVSWYQQVLGQGPQFIFQYYEKEERGRGNFPDRFSARQFPNYSSELNVNALLLGDSALYLCASSLSAGGINEQFFGPGTRLTVL.